This T cell receptor beta chain was recovered during a study of PD-1 blockade in classical Hodgkin lymphoma (dated by TCRdb to the early 2020s). Study-wide context: A peripheral blood immune signature of response to PD-1 blockade in classical Hodgkin lymphoma was defined using TCR beta sequencing and CyTOF.

The time point tag for this specimen amounts to: newly diagnosed, previously untreated cHL patient sample. Magnetic negative selection with a Miltenyi CD4+ T cell isolation kit was used to purify CD4+ T cells from thawed PBMCs. As a comparison group for the relapsed/refractory trial patients, PBMCs from patients with newly diagnosed, previously untreated classical Hodgkin lymphoma were sequenced. Peripheral blood was collected in 8 mL Vacutainer Cell Preparation Tubes, from which PBMCs were isolated by centrifugation and then cryopreserved. Purified CD4+ and CD8+ fractions were prepared only for cases with an additional available PBMC sample. Magnetically labelled cells were removed on LS columns in a quadroMACS separator, and the flow-through was retained as the purified fraction. The Qiagen DNeasy kit was used to extract genomic DNA from unsorted PBMCs and from the negatively selected CD4+ and CD8+ fractions. TCR beta CDR3 regions were amplified by immunoSEQ multiplex PCR using primers annealing to V and J segments. A synthetic immune receptor repertoire was used to minimize amplification bias, and any remaining bias was removed computationally after sequencing. The study's processing was this. Repertoire diversity was quantified as the Shannon entropy index using custom Python scripts. The unsorted, CD4+ and CD8+ repertoires were each analyzed separately, with the exception of combined analyses, where CD4+ and CD8+ sequences were merged in silico. As stored in TCRdb, this immuneACCESS dataset retains in-frame rearrangements with V and J assigned. A fraction of the clones does not appear; measured against another copy, unresolved V genes explain less than half of the discrepancy, and the remainder lacks a known reason. V and J calls plus clone size are reproduced from that table; the DNA served to infer D and trimming. The sample table lists roughly 16,000 clones, around 93% of them with a count of one. The ten largest clonotypes hold 0.51% of the sample.

As to this clone: No cognate antigen has been identified for it. Nothing much larger sits one base from this clone, and base qualities are not available.

Taken from the germline V gene, the CDR1 and CDR2 loops are SGHRS and YFSETQ. V is pared back by 4 bases and J by 6 bases, with 13 bases lying between the germline termini. Measured from the cysteine to the phenylalanine, the CDR3 is 14 residues long. CDR3 DNA only is kept here, 42 bases in frame from base 1. The research as a whole found: The study covered only a single clinical trial cohort, and the causes of the repertoire differences, possibly disease activity or prior therapy, were still not defined. Baseline TCR diversity was reported to be lower in newly diagnosed patients than in healthy donors, and even lower in relapsed/refractory patients.

This receptor was identified in a human donor with classical Hodgkin lymphoma. The chain is encoded by TRBV5-1 joined to TRBJ2-2; a weak D assignment points to TRBD1 (6 bases agree). Input material: CD4+ T cells from blood. The CDR3 in this case is CASSQDTGSGELFF. Here is the DNA: TGCGCCAGCAGCCAAGATACAGGGTCCGGGGAGCTGTTTTTT.